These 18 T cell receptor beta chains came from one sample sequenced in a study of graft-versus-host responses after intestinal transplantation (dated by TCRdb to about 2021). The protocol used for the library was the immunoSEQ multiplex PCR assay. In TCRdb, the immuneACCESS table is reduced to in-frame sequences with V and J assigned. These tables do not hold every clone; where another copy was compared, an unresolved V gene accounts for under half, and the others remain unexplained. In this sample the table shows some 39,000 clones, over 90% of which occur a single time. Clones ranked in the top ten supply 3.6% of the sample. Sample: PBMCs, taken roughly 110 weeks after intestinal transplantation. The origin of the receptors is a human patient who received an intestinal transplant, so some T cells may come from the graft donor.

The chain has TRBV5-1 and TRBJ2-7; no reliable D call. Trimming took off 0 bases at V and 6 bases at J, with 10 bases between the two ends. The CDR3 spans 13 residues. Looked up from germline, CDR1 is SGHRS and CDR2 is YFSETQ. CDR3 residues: CASSLEVEREQYF. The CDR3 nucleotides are TGCGCCAGCAGCTTGGAGGTGGAGCGCGAGCAGTACTTC. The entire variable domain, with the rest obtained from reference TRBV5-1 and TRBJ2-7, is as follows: KAGVTQTPRYLIKTRGQQVTLSCSPISGHRSVSWYQQTPGQGLQFLFEYFSETQRNKGNFPGRFSGRQFSNSRSEMNVSTLELGDSALYLCASSLEVEREQYFGPGTRLTVT.

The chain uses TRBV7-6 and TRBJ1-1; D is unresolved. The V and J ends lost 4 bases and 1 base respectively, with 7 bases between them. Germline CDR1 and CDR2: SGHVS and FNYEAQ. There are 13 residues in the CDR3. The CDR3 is CASSSGSNTEAFF. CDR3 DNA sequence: TGTGCCAGCAGCTCAGGCTCGAACACTGAAGCTTTCTTT.

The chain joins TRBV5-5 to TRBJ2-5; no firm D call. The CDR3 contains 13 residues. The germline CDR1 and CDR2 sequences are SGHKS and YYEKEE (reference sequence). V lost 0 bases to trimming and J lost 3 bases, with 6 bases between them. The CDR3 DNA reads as TGTGCCAGCAGCTTGGGACGGGAAGAGACCCAGTACTTC. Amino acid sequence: CASSLGREETQYF.

CDR3: CASRGFEQYF. For the CDR3, the DNA is TGTGCCAGCAGAGGGTTCGAGCAGTACTTC. The V call is TRBV6-1, the J call TRBJ2-7, with D hard to call. The CDR3 loop spans 10 amino acids. The V end was cut by 6 bases, the J end by 6 bases, with 6 bases between. The germline V gene encodes CDR1 MNHNS and CDR2 SASEGT.

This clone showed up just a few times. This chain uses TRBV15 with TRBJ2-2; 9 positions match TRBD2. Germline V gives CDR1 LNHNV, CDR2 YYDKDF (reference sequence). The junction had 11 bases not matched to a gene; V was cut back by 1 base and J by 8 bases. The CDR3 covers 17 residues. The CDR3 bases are TGTGCCACCAGCAGAGTCGGCGGGAGGGCCTTATCGGGGGAGCTGTTTTTT. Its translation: CATSRVGGRALSGELFF.

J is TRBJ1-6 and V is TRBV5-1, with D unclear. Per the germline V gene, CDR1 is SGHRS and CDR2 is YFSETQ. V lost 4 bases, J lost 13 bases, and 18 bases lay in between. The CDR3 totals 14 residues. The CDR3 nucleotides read TGCGCCAGCAGCCAATCAGATTTCCAGGATCCCCTCCACTTT. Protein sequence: CASSQSDFQDPLHF.

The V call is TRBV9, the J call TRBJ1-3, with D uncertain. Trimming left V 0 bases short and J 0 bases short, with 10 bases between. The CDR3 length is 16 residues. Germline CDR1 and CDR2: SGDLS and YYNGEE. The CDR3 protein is CASSVGRGGSGNTIYF. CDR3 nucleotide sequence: TGTGCCAGCAGCGTAGGTCGGGGAGGCTCTGGAAACACCATATATTTT.

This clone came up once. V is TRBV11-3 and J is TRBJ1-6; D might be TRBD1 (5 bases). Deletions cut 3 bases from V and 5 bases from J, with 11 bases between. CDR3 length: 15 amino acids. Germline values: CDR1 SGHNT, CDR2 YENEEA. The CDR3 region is CASSLGEGDNSPLHF. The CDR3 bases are TGTGCCAGCAGCTTGGGTGAAGGGGATAATTCACCCCTCCACTTT.

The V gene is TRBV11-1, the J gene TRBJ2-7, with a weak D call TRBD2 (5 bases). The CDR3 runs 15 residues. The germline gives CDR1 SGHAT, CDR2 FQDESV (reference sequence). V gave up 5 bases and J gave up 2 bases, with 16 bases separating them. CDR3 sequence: CASSPRRGLTYEQYF. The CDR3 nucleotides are TGTGCCAGCAGCCCGAGACGGGGATTGACCTACGAGCAGTACTTC.

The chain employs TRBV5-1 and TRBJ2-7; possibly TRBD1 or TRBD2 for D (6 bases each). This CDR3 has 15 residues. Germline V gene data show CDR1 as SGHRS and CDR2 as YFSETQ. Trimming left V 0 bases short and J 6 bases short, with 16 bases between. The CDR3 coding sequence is TGCGCCAGCAGCTTGGTCGGGGGCCCCTCCGTCGAGCAGTACTTC. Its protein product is CASSLVGGPSVEQYF.

CDR3 loop: CASSLDDSPTDTQYF. In nucleotides, the CDR3 is TGCGCCAGCAGCTTGGATGACAGCCCCACAGATACGCAGTATTTT. The rearrangement links TRBV5-1 to TRBJ2-3; tentatively, D is TRBD1 (5 bases). V was shortened by 0 bases and J by 2 bases, with 10 bases between the two germline ends. Germline CDR1 is SGHRS and CDR2 is YFSETQ. The CDR3 has 15 amino acids.

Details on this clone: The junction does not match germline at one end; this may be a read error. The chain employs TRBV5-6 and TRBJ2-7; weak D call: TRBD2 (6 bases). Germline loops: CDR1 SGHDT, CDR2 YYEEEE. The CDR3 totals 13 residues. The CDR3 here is CASSFGDFVSPHF. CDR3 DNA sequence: TGTGCCAGCAGCTTCGGGGACTTCGTCTCCCCGCACTTC.

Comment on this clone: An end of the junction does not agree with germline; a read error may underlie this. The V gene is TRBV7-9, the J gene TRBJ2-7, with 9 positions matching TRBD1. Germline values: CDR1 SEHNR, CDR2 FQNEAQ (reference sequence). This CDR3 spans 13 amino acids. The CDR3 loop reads CATSGTGTLLQYF. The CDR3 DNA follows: TGTGCCACCAGCGGGACAGGGACCCTCCTCCAGTACTTC.

The DNA for the CDR3 is TGTGCCAGCAGCCACCCCCCGGGGGGCACTGAAGCTTTCTTT. It yields the protein CASSHPPGGTEAFF. The V gene is TRBV6-6, the J gene TRBJ1-1, with D perhaps matching TRBD1 (5 bases). The CDR3 runs to 14 residues. Germline loops: CDR1 MNHNY, CDR2 SVGAGI (reference sequence). V was shortened by 6 bases and J by 4 bases, with 15 bases between the two germline ends.

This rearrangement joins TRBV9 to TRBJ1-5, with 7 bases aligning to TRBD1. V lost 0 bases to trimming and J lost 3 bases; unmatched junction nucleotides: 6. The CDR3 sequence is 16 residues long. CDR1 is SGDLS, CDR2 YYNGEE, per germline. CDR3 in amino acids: CASSVDDRAANQPQHF. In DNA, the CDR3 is TGTGCCAGCAGCGTAGACGACAGGGCGGCCAATCAGCCCCAGCATTTT.

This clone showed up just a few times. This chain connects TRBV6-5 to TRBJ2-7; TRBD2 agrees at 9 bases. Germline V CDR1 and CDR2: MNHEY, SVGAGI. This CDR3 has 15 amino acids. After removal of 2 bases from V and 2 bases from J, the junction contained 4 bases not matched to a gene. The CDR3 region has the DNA TGTGCCAGCAGTTACGAGACTAGCGGTACCTACGAGCAGTACTTC. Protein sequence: CASSYETSGTYEQYF.

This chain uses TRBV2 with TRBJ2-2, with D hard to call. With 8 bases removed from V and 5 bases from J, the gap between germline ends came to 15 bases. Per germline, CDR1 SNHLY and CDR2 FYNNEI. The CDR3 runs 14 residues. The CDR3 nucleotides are TGTGCCAGCCGCCGGCGCGAAAATACCGGGGAGCTGTTTTTT. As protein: CASRRRENTGELFF.

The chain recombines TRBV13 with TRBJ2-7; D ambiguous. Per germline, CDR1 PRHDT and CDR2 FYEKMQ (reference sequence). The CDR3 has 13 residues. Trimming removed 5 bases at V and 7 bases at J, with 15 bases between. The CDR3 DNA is TGTGCCAGCAGCCACGGGCTGACGGAGGAGCAGTACTTC. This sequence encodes CASSHGLTEEQYF.